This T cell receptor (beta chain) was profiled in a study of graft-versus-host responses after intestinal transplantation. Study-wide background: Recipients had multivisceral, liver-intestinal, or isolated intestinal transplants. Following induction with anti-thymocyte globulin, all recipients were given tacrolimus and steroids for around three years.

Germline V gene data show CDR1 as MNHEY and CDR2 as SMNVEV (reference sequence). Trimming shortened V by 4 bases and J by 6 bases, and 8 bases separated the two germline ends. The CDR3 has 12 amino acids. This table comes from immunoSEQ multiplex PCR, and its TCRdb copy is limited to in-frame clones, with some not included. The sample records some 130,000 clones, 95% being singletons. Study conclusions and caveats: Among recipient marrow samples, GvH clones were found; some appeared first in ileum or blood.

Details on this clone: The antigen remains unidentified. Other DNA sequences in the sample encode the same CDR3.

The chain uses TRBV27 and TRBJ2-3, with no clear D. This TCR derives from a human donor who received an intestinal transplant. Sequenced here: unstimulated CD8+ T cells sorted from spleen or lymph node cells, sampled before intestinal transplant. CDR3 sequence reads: CASSSRRDTQYF. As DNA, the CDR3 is TGTGCCAGCAGTTCACGACGGGATACGCAGTATTTT.